This T cell receptor beta chain comes out of a study of blood T cell repertoires in COVID-19. In the original processing: Amplification from reference gene primers served as the basis for estimated nucleated cell counts. The data were produced by immunoSEQ multiplex PCR, yet TCRdb's version contains in-frame clones alone and is incomplete. The V and J calls and the clone size are those of that table, but D and trimming were determined from the DNA. The data contain 75,000 or so clones, 84% of them singletons. CDR1 and CDR2 (germline): SGHAT, FQNNGV. Trimming shortened V by 3 bases and J by 3 bases, and 5 bases separated the two germline ends. This CDR3 spans 12 amino acids.

V usage is TRBV11-2 and J usage is TRBJ1-1; the D is unclear. This TCR derives from a man aged 50 or older with acute or convalescent COVID-19. The sample taken for sequencing was peripheral blood. The CDR3 region has the DNA TGTGCCAGCAGCTTTCAGTACACTGAAGCTTTCTTT. It translates to CASSFQYTEAFF.